A selection of T cell receptor beta chains follows, all from one sample in a study of human T cells and chemical hapten exposure. TCRdb processed the 5' RACE reads anew with MiXCR; each CDR3 protein has one entry. The table has approximately 150,000 distinct CDR3 sequences, around 4.1% seen once. The receptors originated from a female donor in good health. The CDR3 runs from the conserved cysteine through the conserved F or W. Each record gives: J gene, V gene, D gene, clone size, CDR3 DNA, CDR3 protein. D genes are given only for firm matches. Clone size, where shown, is once, few, many, or a class for clones that have expanded.

J gene: TRBJ1-2; V gene: TRBV6-5; D gene: -; clone size: -; CDR3 DNA: TGTGCCAGCAGTTTCGGGTACGACTATGGCTACACCTTC; CDR3 protein: CASSFGYDYGYTF
J gene: TRBJ1-5; V gene: TRBV6-5; D gene: -; clone size: many; CDR3 DNA: TGTGCCAGCAGAACCCGCCCGGACAGCAATCAGCCCCAGCATTTT; CDR3 protein: CASRTRPDSNQPQHF
J gene: TRBJ1-1; V gene: TRBV7-9; D gene: -; clone size: -; CDR3 DNA: TGTGCCAGCAGCTTAGACTCAGGGGTAACTGAAGCTTTCTTT; CDR3 protein: CASSLDSGVTEAFF
J gene: TRBJ2-7; V gene: TRBV5-1; D gene: -; clone size: many; CDR3 DNA: TGCGCCAGCAGCTTGGGGGGGCAGCCTACCTACGAGCAGTACTTC; CDR3 protein: CASSLGGQPTYEQYF
J gene: TRBJ2-3; V gene: TRBV2; D gene: -; clone size: many; CDR3 DNA: TGTGCCAGCAAAAAGACTACGGGGAGGAGCACAGATACGCAGTATTTT; CDR3 protein: CASKKTTGRSTDTQYF
J gene: TRBJ1-6; V gene: TRBV29-1; D gene: -; clone size: many; CDR3 DNA: TGCAGCGTTGGTGACTCACCCCTCCACTTT; CDR3 protein: CSVGDSPLHF
J gene: TRBJ1-1; V gene: TRBV3-1; D gene: -; clone size: few; CDR3 DNA: TGTGCCAGCAGCCAGCAGGGCGGAGCTTTCTTT; CDR3 protein: CASSQQGGAFF
J gene: TRBJ1-2; V gene: TRBV25-1; D gene: TRBD1; clone size: many; CDR3 DNA: TGTGCCAGCAACGCCGGGACAGGAGCTTATGGCTACACCTTC; CDR3 protein: CASNAGTGAYGYTF
J gene: TRBJ1-3; V gene: TRBV7-2; D gene: -; clone size: few; CDR3 DNA: TGTGCCAGCAGCTTAGGGGGGCATGGAAACACCATATATTTT; CDR3 protein: CASSLGGHGNTIYF
J gene: TRBJ2-7; V gene: TRBV5-4; D gene: -; clone size: many; CDR3 DNA: TGTGCCAGCAGCTTGGTGGGGGGCGCGGTTTACGAGCAGTACTTC; CDR3 protein: CASSLVGGAVYEQYF
J gene: TRBJ1-1; V gene: TRBV9; D gene: -; clone size: many; CDR3 DNA: TGTGCCAGCAGCGTAGAGGTGCTGAACACTGAAGCTTTCTTT; CDR3 protein: CASSVEVLNTEAFF
J gene: TRBJ1-2; V gene: TRBV12-3/TRBV12-4; D gene: -; clone size: many; CDR3 DNA: TGTGCCAGCAGTTCGAACAGGGATTATGGCTACACCTTC; CDR3 protein: CASSSNRDYGYTF
J gene: TRBJ2-2; V gene: TRBV27; D gene: -; clone size: -; CDR3 DNA: TGTGCCAGCGGCTCGTTAGGCGCGAACACCGGGGAGCTGTTTTTT; CDR3 protein: CASGSLGANTGELFF
J gene: TRBJ1-4; V gene: TRBV7-2; D gene: -; clone size: many; CDR3 DNA: TGTGCCAGCAGCTTAGCCTTCATAGCAACTAATGAAAAACTGTTTTTT; CDR3 protein: CASSLAFIATNEKLFF
J gene: TRBJ1-1; V gene: TRBV7-2; D gene: -; clone size: many; CDR3 DNA: TGTGCCAGCAGCTTAGAATACAGCCTATACACTGAAGCTTTCTTT; CDR3 protein: CASSLEYSLYTEAFF
J gene: TRBJ2-1; V gene: TRBV12-3/TRBV12-4; D gene: -; clone size: few; CDR3 DNA: TGTGCCAGCAGTACCCCGTTTGGCCGGGAGCTGGACAATGAGCAGTTCTTC; CDR3 protein: CASSTPFGRELDNEQFF
J gene: TRBJ1-6; V gene: TRBV30; D gene: -; clone size: many; CDR3 DNA: TGTGCCTGGAGTGCGACGGACCTGAATTCACCCCTCCACTTT; CDR3 protein: CAWSATDLNSPLHF
J gene: TRBJ1-2; V gene: TRBV5-1; D gene: TRBD1; clone size: many; CDR3 DNA: TGCGCCAGCAGCGCGGGACAGCTCTATGGCTACACCTTC; CDR3 protein: CASSAGQLYGYTF
J gene: TRBJ2-5; V gene: TRBV11-2; D gene: -; clone size: few; CDR3 DNA: TGTGCCAGCAGCTTAGCCCCCGCAGGGCGTGTCGAGACCCAGTACTTC; CDR3 protein: CASSLAPAGRVETQYF
J gene: TRBJ1-6; V gene: TRBV2; D gene: -; clone size: many; CDR3 DNA: TGTGCCAGCAGTGAAGGTAGTTGGGTGGTTCTCCACTTT; CDR3 protein: CASSEGSWVVLHF
J gene: TRBJ2-7; V gene: TRBV20-1; D gene: -; clone size: -; CDR3 DNA: TGCAGTGCTACCCAGGGTTGTTCCTACGAGCAGTACTTC; CDR3 protein: CSATQGCSYEQYF
J gene: TRBJ2-7; V gene: TRBV18; D gene: TRBD2; clone size: many; CDR3 DNA: TGTGCCAGCTCACCAGGCGGGGGTGTCTCCGAGCAGTACTTC; CDR3 protein: CASSPGGGVSEQYF
J gene: TRBJ1-2; V gene: TRBV7-2; D gene: -; clone size: many; CDR3 DNA: TGTGCCAGCAGCCCCCAGGCGGCTAACTATGGCTACACCTTC; CDR3 protein: CASSPQAANYGYTF
J gene: TRBJ1-1; V gene: TRBV6-2/TRBV6-3; D gene: -; clone size: many; CDR3 DNA: TGTGCCAGCACCGACCGAGGGGGGCGCGTTGAAGCTTTCTTT; CDR3 protein: CASTDRGGRVEAFF
J gene: TRBJ1-1; V gene: TRBV2; D gene: TRBD1; clone size: many; CDR3 DNA: TGTGCCAGCAGGTCTACAGGGGGCGAAGCTTTCTTT; CDR3 protein: CASRSTGGEAFF
J gene: TRBJ2-1; V gene: TRBV5-4; D gene: -; clone size: many; CDR3 DNA: TGTGCCAGCAACCCGGGACTGAGAGGCAATGAGCAGTTCTTC; CDR3 protein: CASNPGLRGNEQFF
J gene: TRBJ2-7; V gene: TRBV5-1; D gene: TRBD1; clone size: -; CDR3 DNA: TGCGCCAGCAGCTTGGCAGGGGGCACCTACGAGCAGTACTTC; CDR3 protein: CASSLAGGTYEQYF
J gene: TRBJ1-1; V gene: TRBV4-3; D gene: -; clone size: many; CDR3 DNA: TGCGCCAGCAGCCAAGATCCGGGGTTGGGGACTGAAGCTTTCTTT; CDR3 protein: CASSQDPGLGTEAFF
J gene: TRBJ2-3; V gene: TRBV7-2; D gene: -; clone size: many; CDR3 DNA: TGTGCCAGCAGCCCCGGGACCACACCAGATACGCAGTATTTT; CDR3 protein: CASSPGTTPDTQYF
J gene: TRBJ2-1; V gene: TRBV7-2; D gene: -; clone size: few; CDR3 DNA: TGTGCCAGCAGCCCCAGGACTGTCTCCTACAATGAGCAGTTCTTC; CDR3 protein: CASSPRTVSYNEQFF
J gene: TRBJ1-4; V gene: TRBV4-1; D gene: TRBD1; clone size: few; CDR3 DNA: TGCGCCAGCAGCCAACGCGGGACAGCAACTAATGAAAAACTGTTTTTT; CDR3 protein: CASSQRGTATNEKLFF
J gene: TRBJ1-1; V gene: TRBV6-1; D gene: -; clone size: many; CDR3 DNA: TGTGCCAGCCCCCTACCCTTTAGGAACACTGAAGCTTTCTTT; CDR3 protein: CASPLPFRNTEAFF
J gene: TRBJ1-2; V gene: TRBV7-2; D gene: -; clone size: many; CDR3 DNA: TGTGCCAGCAGCTTAGCGGACAGCTATGGCTACACCTTC; CDR3 protein: CASSLADSYGYTF
J gene: TRBJ2-1; V gene: TRBV9; D gene: TRBD1; clone size: many; CDR3 DNA: TGTGCCAGCAGTCTTACCCCGGGACAGGGTTACAATGAGCAGTTCTTC; CDR3 protein: CASSLTPGQGYNEQFF
J gene: TRBJ2-7; V gene: TRBV18; D gene: -; clone size: many; CDR3 DNA: TGTGCCAGCTCACCCGGTCCAGACTACGAGCAGTACTTC; CDR3 protein: CASSPGPDYEQYF
J gene: TRBJ1-2; V gene: TRBV7-2; D gene: -; clone size: many; CDR3 DNA: TGTGCCAGCAGCAAGACAGTGAACTATGGCTACACCTTC; CDR3 protein: CASSKTVNYGYTF
J gene: TRBJ2-3; V gene: TRBV7-2; D gene: TRBD2; clone size: -; CDR3 DNA: TGTGCCAGCAGCTTATTAGCGGGGATAAGCCCTAGCACAGATACGCAGTATTTT; CDR3 protein: CASSLLAGISPSTDTQYF
J gene: TRBJ1-3; V gene: TRBV7-2; D gene: -; clone size: many; CDR3 DNA: -; CDR3 protein: CASSYSVRGRVSSSGNTIYF
J gene: TRBJ1-1; V gene: TRBV3-1; D gene: -; clone size: many; CDR3 DNA: TGTGCCAGCAGGAATAGGGGGTCTGAAGCTTTCTTT; CDR3 protein: CASRNRGSEAFF
J gene: TRBJ2-5; V gene: TRBV7-6; D gene: -; clone size: many; CDR3 DNA: TGTGCCAGCAGCCGCAGGGGGGGGGTACGAAGCGGGACCCAGTACTTC; CDR3 protein: CASSRRGGVRSGTQYF
J gene: TRBJ1-5; V gene: TRBV12-3/TRBV12-4; D gene: TRBD1; clone size: many; CDR3 DNA: TGTGCCAGCAGTAAGGGGACAGGGTTTAGCAATCAGCCCCAGCATTTT; CDR3 protein: CASSKGTGFSNQPQHF
J gene: TRBJ2-1; V gene: TRBV9; D gene: TRBD2; clone size: many; CDR3 DNA: TGTGCCAGCAGCCCCGGGGGGAGCTCCTACAATGAGCAGTTCTTC; CDR3 protein: CASSPGGSSYNEQFF
J gene: TRBJ1-3; V gene: TRBV28; D gene: -; clone size: few; CDR3 DNA: TGTGCTCATGCCGATCCTGGAAACACCATATATTTT; CDR3 protein: CAHADPGNTIYF
J gene: TRBJ2-2; V gene: TRBV5-1; D gene: -; clone size: few; CDR3 DNA: TGCGCCAGCAGCTTGTTGACAGGGAGGACCGGGGAGCTGTTTTTT; CDR3 protein: CASSLLTGRTGELFF